This T cell receptor (beta chain) was found in a study of T-cell memory formation after mild COVID-19. At the level of the study: TCR clusters were largely donor specific.

This clonotype has more than one count but fewer than ten. The antigen remains unidentified. Study-level results: Whether day 37 second-wave clones are SARS-CoV-2-specific was not confirmed.

This CDR3 spans 14 amino acids. Germline loops: CDR1 DFQATT, CDR2 SNEGSKA (reference sequence). Germline trimming cut 6 bases from V and 7 bases from J; bases unmatched to any gene: 12. Using constant-segment primers, 5'RACE produced TCR alpha and TCR beta cDNA libraries carrying sample barcodes and UMIs. TCRdb fed the 5' RACE reads into MiXCR, producing one record per CDR3 protein. Among hundreds of thousands of distinct CDR3 sequences, more than 15% were seen once, and the ten largest hold around a fifth. This receptor was obtained from a man younger than 35 who had mild COVID-19 (a few samples of this study predate the infection). Cell type and time point are not known. The chain joins TRBV20-1 to TRBJ2-5, with 9 nucleotides matching TRBD1. The sequencing input was PBMCs or a T cell subset sorted from them (not recorded which). The DNA for the CDR3 is TGCAGTGCGCGCCCCCGGGACAGGGTACCGACCCAGTACTTC. Amino acids: CSARPRDRVPTQYF.